The rows below give T cell receptor beta chains drawn from one sample of a study of cytomegalovirus exposure and HLA in healthy donors. Measured with immunoSEQ multiplex PCR; TCRdb has only the in-frame clones, and not every one. The repertoire holds about 150,000 clones, with approximately 8.9% as singletons. The sample comprised PBMCs. Receptor source: a woman aged 40 to 55 in good health and CMV-seropositive. The CDR3 runs from the conserved cysteine through the conserved F or W. Fields, in order: clone size, V gene, D gene, J gene, CDR3 DNA, CDR3 protein. D genes are given only for firm matches. The size of a clone is reported for some rows only, either as once, few or many, or as a class for expanded clones.

clone size: -
V gene: TRBV12-5
D gene: -
J gene: TRBJ1-3
CDR3 DNA: TGTGCTAGTGGTCCAGGTATAGGAAGAAACACCATATATTTT
CDR3 protein: CASGPGIGRNTIYF

clone size: few
V gene: TRBV7-9
D gene: TRBD1
J gene: TRBJ1-2
CDR3 DNA: TGTGCCAGCAGCGTAGAACAGACAGGGGGCGGCTACACCTTC
CDR3 protein: CASSVEQTGGGYTF

clone size: -
V gene: TRBV2
D gene: TRBD1
J gene: TRBJ1-2
CDR3 DNA: TGTGCCAGCAGGACAGGGGGCGCAACATATGGCTACACCTTC
CDR3 protein: CASRTGGATYGYTF

clone size: -
V gene: TRBV15
D gene: -
J gene: TRBJ1-1
CDR3 DNA: TGTGCCACCAGCAGACAGGGGAACACTGAAGCTTTCTTT
CDR3 protein: CATSRQGNTEAFF

clone size: -
V gene: TRBV6-5
D gene: TRBD1
J gene: TRBJ1-2
CDR3 DNA: TGTGCCAGCAGTTACTCGACAGGGAACCTTGGCTACACCTTC
CDR3 protein: CASSYSTGNLGYTF

clone size: many
V gene: TRBV9
D gene: TRBD1
J gene: TRBJ2-2
CDR3 DNA: TGTGCCAGCAGCGTAGGACAGGGGGCATTTACCGGGGAGCTGTTTTTT
CDR3 protein: CASSVGQGAFTGELFF

clone size: -
V gene: TRBV15
D gene: TRBD1
J gene: TRBJ2-4
CDR3 DNA: TGTGCCACCAGCAGGACACAGGGGGCCGAGGGAGCCAAAAACATTCAGTACTTC
CDR3 protein: CATSRTQGAEGAKNIQYF

clone size: -
V gene: TRBV6-5
D gene: -
J gene: TRBJ2-1
CDR3 DNA: TGTGCCAGCAGCCTGCTGGGGGCCCCCGAGCAGTTCTTC
CDR3 protein: CASSLLGAPEQFF

clone size: few
V gene: TRBV28
D gene: -
J gene: TRBJ1-2
CDR3 DNA: TGTGCCAGCACTTCGGGGGTAGTGAGCTATGGCTACACCTTC
CDR3 protein: CASTSGVVSYGYTF

clone size: few
V gene: TRBV12-5
D gene: TRBD1
J gene: TRBJ1-1
CDR3 DNA: TGTGCTAGTGGTTGGACAGGTACGATTGAAGCTTTCTTT
CDR3 protein: CASGWTGTIEAFF

clone size: few
V gene: TRBV18
D gene: TRBD1
J gene: TRBJ2-7
CDR3 DNA: TGTGCCAGCTCAATGACAGGGGGCTTAGACGAGCAGTACTTC
CDR3 protein: CASSMTGGLDEQYF

clone size: many
V gene: TRBV6-5
D gene: -
J gene: TRBJ1-2
CDR3 DNA: TGTGCCAGCAGTTACCTATCGACGGGGTGGGGCTACACCTTC
CDR3 protein: CASSYLSTGWGYTF

clone size: -
V gene: TRBV11-2
D gene: -
J gene: TRBJ1-5
CDR3 DNA: TGTGCCAGCAGCCTAGACAGCGCTTATAGCAATCAGCCCCAGCATTTT
CDR3 protein: CASSLDSAYSNQPQHF

clone size: once
V gene: TRBV11-2
D gene: TRBD2
J gene: TRBJ2-3
CDR3 DNA: TGTGCCAGCAGCTTAGAGGCCAGCGGGGGTCCAGATACGCAGTATTTT
CDR3 protein: CASSLEASGGPDTQYF

clone size: -
V gene: TRBV13
D gene: -
J gene: TRBJ1-1
CDR3 DNA: TGTGCCAGCAGCTTAGCGGGTATAGCAGGGCTTGATGAAGCTTTCTTT
CDR3 protein: CASSLAGIAGLDEAFF

clone size: few
V gene: TRBV5-4
D gene: -
J gene: TRBJ2-5
CDR3 DNA: TGTGCCAGCAGCCCAAATCAAGAGACCCAGTACTTC
CDR3 protein: CASSPNQETQYF

clone size: -
V gene: TRBV15
D gene: -
J gene: TRBJ1-5
CDR3 DNA: TGTGCCACCAGCACCAGCGATAGCAATCAGCCCCAGCATTTT
CDR3 protein: CATSTSDSNQPQHF

clone size: -
V gene: TRBV5-6
D gene: -
J gene: TRBJ2-1
CDR3 DNA: TGTGCCAGCAGCTGGGTTACTTGGGGGGAAGGTTATAATGAGCAGTTCTTC
CDR3 protein: CASSWVTWGEGYNEQFF

clone size: -
V gene: TRBV11-2
D gene: -
J gene: TRBJ1-5
CDR3 DNA: TGTGCCAGCTTCGATCAGCCCCAGCATTTT
CDR3 protein: CASFDQPQHF

clone size: few
V gene: TRBV2
D gene: -
J gene: TRBJ1-2
CDR3 DNA: TGTGCCAGCAGTGAATCCAGGAACTATGGCTACACCTTC
CDR3 protein: CASSESRNYGYTF

clone size: few
V gene: TRBV6-1
D gene: TRBD1
J gene: TRBJ1-2
CDR3 DNA: TGTGCCAGCAGTGACCTACAGGGGGTCTATGGCTACACCTTC
CDR3 protein: CASSDLQGVYGYTF

clone size: few
V gene: TRBV6-1
D gene: TRBD2
J gene: TRBJ2-7
CDR3 DNA: TGTGCCAGCAACACGGTGGGGGGGTCCTACGAGCAGTACTTC
CDR3 protein: CASNTVGGSYEQYF

clone size: -
V gene: TRBV7-6
D gene: TRBD2
J gene: TRBJ2-3
CDR3 DNA: TGTGCCGATCCTAGCGGGGGCACAGATACGCAGTATTTT
CDR3 protein: CADPSGGTDTQYF

clone size: few
V gene: TRBV9
D gene: TRBD2
J gene: TRBJ2-2
CDR3 DNA: TGTGCCAGCAGCGTAGGAGTTAGCGGGGGGGCCCACACCGGGGAGCTGTTTTTT
CDR3 protein: CASSVGVSGGAHTGELFF